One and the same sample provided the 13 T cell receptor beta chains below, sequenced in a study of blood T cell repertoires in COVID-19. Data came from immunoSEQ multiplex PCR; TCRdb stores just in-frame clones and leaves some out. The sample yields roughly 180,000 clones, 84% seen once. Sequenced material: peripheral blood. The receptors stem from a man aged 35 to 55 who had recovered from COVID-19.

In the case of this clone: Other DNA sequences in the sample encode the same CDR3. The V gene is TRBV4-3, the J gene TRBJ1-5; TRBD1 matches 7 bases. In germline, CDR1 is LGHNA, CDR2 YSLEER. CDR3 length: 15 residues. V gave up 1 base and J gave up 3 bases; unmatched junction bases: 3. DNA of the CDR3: TGCGCCAGCAGCCAAGTCCAGGGGGACAATCAGCCCCAGCATTTT. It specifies CASSQVQGDNQPQHF.

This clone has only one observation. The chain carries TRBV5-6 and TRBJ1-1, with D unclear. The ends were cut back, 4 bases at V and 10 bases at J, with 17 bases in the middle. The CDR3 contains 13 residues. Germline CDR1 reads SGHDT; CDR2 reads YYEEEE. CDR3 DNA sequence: TGTGCCAGCAGCCCATTAGGAGATATGGTAGCTTTCTTT. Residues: CASSPLGDMVAFF.

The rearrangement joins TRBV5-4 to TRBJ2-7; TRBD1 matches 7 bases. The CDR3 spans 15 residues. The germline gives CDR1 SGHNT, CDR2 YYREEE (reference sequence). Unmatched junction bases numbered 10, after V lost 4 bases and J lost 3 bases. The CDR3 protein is CASSDKTGPRYEQYF. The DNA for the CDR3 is TGTGCCAGCAGCGACAAGACAGGGCCTCGCTACGAGCAGTACTTC.

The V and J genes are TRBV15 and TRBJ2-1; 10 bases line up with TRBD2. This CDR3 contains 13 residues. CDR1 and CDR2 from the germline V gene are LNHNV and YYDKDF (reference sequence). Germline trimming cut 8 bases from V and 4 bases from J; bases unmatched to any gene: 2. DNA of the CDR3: TGTGCCACCGGGACTAGCGCGTACAATGAGCAGTTCTTC. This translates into CATGTSAYNEQFF.

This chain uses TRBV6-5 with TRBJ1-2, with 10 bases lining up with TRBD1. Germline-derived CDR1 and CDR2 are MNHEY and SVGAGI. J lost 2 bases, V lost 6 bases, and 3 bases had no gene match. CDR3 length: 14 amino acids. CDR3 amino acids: CASRRTGGNYGYTF. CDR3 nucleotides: TGTGCCAGCAGGCGGACAGGGGGAAACTATGGCTACACCTTC.

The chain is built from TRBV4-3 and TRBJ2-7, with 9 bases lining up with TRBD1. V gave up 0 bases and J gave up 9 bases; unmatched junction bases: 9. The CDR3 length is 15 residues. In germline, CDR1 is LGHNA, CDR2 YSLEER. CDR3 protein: CASSQDWDRVSSQYF. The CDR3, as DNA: TGCGCCAGCAGCCAAGACTGGGACAGGGTCAGTTCGCAGTACTTC.

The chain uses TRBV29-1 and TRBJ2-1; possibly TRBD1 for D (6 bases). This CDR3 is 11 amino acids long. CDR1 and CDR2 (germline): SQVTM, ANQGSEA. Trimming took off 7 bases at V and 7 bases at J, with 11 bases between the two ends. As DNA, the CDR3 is TGCAGCGCCCAGGGGCAGAATGAGCAGTTCTTC. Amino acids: CSAQGQNEQFF.

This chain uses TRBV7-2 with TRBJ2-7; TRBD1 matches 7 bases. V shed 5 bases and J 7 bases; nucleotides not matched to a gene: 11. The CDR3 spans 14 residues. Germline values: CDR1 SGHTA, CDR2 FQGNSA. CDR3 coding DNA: TGTGCCAGCAGCCAACCGACAGGGTCGACTGAGCAGTACTTC. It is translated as CASSQPTGSTEQYF. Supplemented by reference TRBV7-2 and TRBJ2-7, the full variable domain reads GAGVSQSPSNKVTEKGKDVELRCDPISGHTALYWYRQSLGQGLEFLIYFQGNSAPDKSGLPSDRFSAERTGGSVSTLTIQRTQQEDSAVYLCASSQPTGSTEQYFGPGTRLTVT.

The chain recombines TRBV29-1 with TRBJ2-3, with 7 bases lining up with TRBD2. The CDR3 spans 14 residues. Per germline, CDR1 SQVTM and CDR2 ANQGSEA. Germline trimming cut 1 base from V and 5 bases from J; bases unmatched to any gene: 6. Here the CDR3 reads CSVEVSGVGDTQYF. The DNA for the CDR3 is TGCAGCGTTGAAGTGAGCGGGGTGGGAGATACGCAGTATTTT.

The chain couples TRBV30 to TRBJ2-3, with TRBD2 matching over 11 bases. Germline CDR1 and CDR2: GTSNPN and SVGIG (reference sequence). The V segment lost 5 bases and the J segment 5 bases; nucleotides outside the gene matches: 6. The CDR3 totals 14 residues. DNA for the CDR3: TGTGCCTGGTATAGCGGGAGGGGTGGAGATACGCAGTATTTT. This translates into CAWYSGRGGDTQYF.

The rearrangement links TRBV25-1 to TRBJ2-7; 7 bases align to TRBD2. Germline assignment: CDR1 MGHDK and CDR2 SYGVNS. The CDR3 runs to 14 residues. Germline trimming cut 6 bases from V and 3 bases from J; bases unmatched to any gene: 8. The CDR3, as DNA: TGTGCCAGCAGGGCCTTTGGCGGGAGCTACGAGCAGTACTTC. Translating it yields CASRAFGGSYEQYF.

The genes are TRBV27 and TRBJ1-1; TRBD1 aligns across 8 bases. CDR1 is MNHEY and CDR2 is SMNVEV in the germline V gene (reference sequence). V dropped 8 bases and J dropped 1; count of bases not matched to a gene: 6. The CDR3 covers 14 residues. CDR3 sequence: CASRWTGTNTEAFF. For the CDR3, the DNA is TGTGCCAGCCGCTGGACAGGGACGAACACTGAAGCTTTCTTT.

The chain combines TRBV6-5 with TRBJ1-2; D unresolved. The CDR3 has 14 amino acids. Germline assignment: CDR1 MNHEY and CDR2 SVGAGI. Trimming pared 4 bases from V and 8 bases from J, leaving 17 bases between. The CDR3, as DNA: TGTGCCAGCAGTTTACGACGGGGTGTGGGGGGCTACACCTTC. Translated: CASSLRRGVGGYTF.